Shown below are 31 T cell receptor beta chains from a single sample sequenced in a study of spatial heterogeneity in lung cancer. This sample's time point: sample taken at primary tumor resection. Whole RNA obtained from tumor, nontumor lung or frozen PBMC underwent sequencing without sorting. Using its own MiXCR run on the 5' RACE reads, TCRdb lists one record per CDR3 protein. The data show roughly 23,000 distinct CDR3 sequences, 4% to 6% seen once. Here the sequenced sample was PBMCs, taken at surgery. The source is a male donor with early-stage non-small cell lung cancer.

This clonotype occurred many times. This chain links TRBV28 with TRBJ2-2; the D gene is possibly TRBD1 (5 bases). V was shortened by 2 bases and J by 3 bases, with 10 bases between the two germline ends. Germline-derived CDR1 and CDR2 are MDHEN and SYDVKM. The length of the CDR3 is 15 residues. In DNA, the CDR3 is TGTGCCAGCAGTTTAGATCAGGGCTACACCGGGGAGCTGTTTTTT. Protein sequence: CASSLDQGYTGELFF.

There are many counts of this clonotype. The chain uses TRBV5-1 and TRBJ1-6; D possibly corresponds to TRBD1 (6 bases). Per germline, CDR1 SGHRS and CDR2 YFSETQ. Trimming took 3 bases from V and 5 from J, leaving 12 bases between them. CDR3 length: 15 amino acids. The CDR3: CASSSGDVNNSPLHF. In nucleotides, the CDR3 is TGCGCCAGCAGCTCAGGGGATGTGAATAATTCACCCCTCCACTTT.

The gene calls are TRBV6-2 or TRBV6-3 and TRBJ1-5; 8 nucleotides match TRBD1. This CDR3 is 14 amino acids long. Germline CDR1 reads MNHEY; CDR2 reads SVGEGT. V shed 7 bases, J shed 6 bases, and the junction held 8 bases outside the gene matches. The CDR3 DNA reads as TGTGCCAGCACCTCCCGGGACAGGCCTCAGCCCCAGCATTTT. Amino acid sequence: CASTSRDRPQPQHF.

Ten or more counts support this clonotype. V is TRBV18 and J is TRBJ2-3; 8 bases agree with TRBD1. Trimming removed 5 bases from V and 6 bases from J; junction bases left unmatched: 13. This CDR3 is 16 amino acids long. Germline loops: CDR1 KGHSH, CDR2 LQKENI. CDR3 sequence reads: CASSTGTGPDGDTQYF. The CDR3 DNA reads TGTGCCAGCTCAACTGGGACAGGTCCCGACGGGGATACGCAGTATTTT.

This clonotype was counted ten times or more. This chain connects TRBV24-1 to TRBJ2-4, with D perhaps matching TRBD2 (6 bases). This CDR3 comprises 15 residues. Trimming cost V 7 bases and J 1 base, with 13 bases left between them. Germline loops: CDR1 KGHDR, CDR2 SFDVKD. The CDR3 nucleotides read TGTGCCACCAGCGGGACCAGCGGGGCCAAAAACATTCAGTACTTC. Amino acid sequence: CATSGTSGAKNIQYF.

By proportion, this clonotype is medium-sized. The V gene is TRBV20-1, the J gene TRBJ1-1, with 7 positions matching TRBD1. Germline CDR1 is DFQATT and CDR2 is SNEGSKA (reference sequence). The length of the CDR3 is 14 residues. V trimming: 1 base; J trimming: 4 bases; junction bases outside the gene matches: 6. The DNA for the CDR3 is TGCAGTGCTAGAGCCCCGACAGGGTTCACTGAAGCTTTCTTT. Protein product: CSARAPTGFTEAFF.

In its sample, this clonotype was seen many times. The V call is TRBV7-2, the J call TRBJ2-3; possible D gene TRBD2, 6 bases. CDR3 length: 15 amino acids. Germline V CDR1 and CDR2: SGHTA, FQGNSA. Trimming removed 4 bases at V and 0 bases at J, with 11 bases between. This CDR3 reads CASSYGLRSTDTQYF. The CDR3 DNA sequence: TGTGCCAGCAGCTACGGACTAAGGAGCACAGATACGCAGTATTTT.

This clonotype was seen ten or more times. CDR3 amino acids: CASSSGGGAYNEQFF. The CDR3 nucleotides are TGTGCCAGCAGCTCAGGCGGGGGGGCCTACAATGAGCAGTTCTTC. The genes are TRBV11-2 and TRBJ2-1, with TRBD2 matching over 9 bases. CDR3 length: 15 residues. The ends lost 4 bases at V and 2 bases at J; junction bases unmatched: 3. Germline V CDR1 and CDR2: SGHAT, FQNNGV.

Many counts were recorded for this clonotype. V usage is TRBV10-2 and J usage is TRBJ2-7; D perhaps matches TRBD2 (5 bases). Germline CDR1 WSHSY, CDR2 SAAADI. CDR3 length: 15 amino acids. Trimming cost V 6 bases and J 1 base, with 16 bases left between them. DNA for the CDR3: TGCGCCAGCAGCCTCCGGGGTGTCGGATCCTACGAGCAGTACTTC. Its translation is CASSLRGVGSYEQYF.

The table lists this clonotype with many counts. The gene calls are TRBV19 and TRBJ1-4; D is ambiguous. Germline V CDR1 and CDR2: LNHDA, SQIVND (reference sequence). CDR3 size: 13 residues. The V end was cut by 0 bases, the J end by 8 bases, with 7 bases between. In nucleotides, the CDR3 is TGTGCCAGTAGTATAGATGGAGGCGAAAAACTGTTTTTT. This sequence encodes CASSIDGGEKLFF.

The table lists this clonotype with many counts. The J gene is TRBJ1-1, the V gene TRBV7-2, with D possibly being TRBD1 (6 bases). Trimming left V 0 bases short and J 4 bases short, with 15 bases between. The CDR3 extends over 16 amino acids. Germline V gene lookup returns CDR1 SGHTA and CDR2 FQGNSA. The CDR3 DNA follows: TGTGCCAGCAGCTTAGCTCCTGGAGGGGGGGGCACTGAAGCTTTCTTT. Protein product: CASSLAPGGGGTEAFF.

The table lists this clonotype with many counts. The rearrangement links TRBV3-1 to TRBJ2-7, with no clear D. V was trimmed by 3 bases and J by 1 base, leaving 4 bases between them. The CDR3 is 12 amino acids. Germline CDR1 reads LGHDT; CDR2 reads YNNKEL (reference sequence). CDR3 nucleotide sequence: TGTGCCAGCAGCCAGGGTTCCTACGAGCAGTACTTC. Its protein is CASSQGSYEQYF.

This clonotype was observed at least ten times. This rearrangement joins TRBV12-3 or TRBV12-4 to TRBJ2-5, with D perhaps TRBD1 or TRBD2 (5 bases each). Trimming removed 6 bases at V and 7 bases at J, with 21 bases between. The CDR3 sequence is 15 residues long. CDR3 in amino acids: CASSGGTRTSGTQYF. As DNA, the CDR3 is TGTGCCAGCAGCGGTGGGACCAGGACATCAGGGACCCAGTACTTC.

This clonotype was counted many times. The rearrangement uses TRBV28 and TRBJ1-1; 8 nucleotides match TRBD1. Germline values: CDR1 MDHEN, CDR2 SYDVKM. V trimming: 8 bases; J trimming: 0 bases; junction bases outside the gene matches: 14. The CDR3 loop spans 17 amino acids. The DNA of the CDR3 is TGTGCCAGCGGACAGGGACTCACATTATACATGAACACTGAAGCTTTCTTT. This codes for CASGQGLTLYMNTEAFF.

In this sample, this clonotype turned up a few times. This chain uses TRBV27 with TRBJ2-3; the match to TRBD2 covers 10 bases. The CDR3 runs 16 residues. Germline V gene sequence: CDR1 MNHEY, CDR2 SMNVEV (reference sequence). V shed 5 bases and J 4 bases; nucleotides not matched to a gene: 9. The CDR3 is CASSPIAGGTADTQYF. CDR3 nucleotides: TGTGCCAGCAGTCCCATAGCGGGAGGAACGGCAGATACGCAGTATTTT.

This clonotype was recorded at least ten times. V usage is TRBV6-1 and J usage is TRBJ2-1, with 9 bases identical to TRBD2. With V trimmed by 6 bases and J by 2 bases, 11 bases remained unmatched. The CDR3 totals 17 residues. Germline values: CDR1 MNHNS, CDR2 SASEGT. The CDR3 DNA reads TGTGCCAGCAGGGAATTTAGCGGGAGCATGACCTACAATGAGCAGTTCTTC. It yields the protein CASREFSGSMTYNEQFF.

Points on this clonotype: A much larger clone sits a single nucleotide away, making a read error possible. The chain links TRBV7-7 to TRBJ2-6, with D unresolved. The CDR3 contains 17 residues. Germline V CDR1 and CDR2: SSHAT, FNYEAQ (reference sequence). CDR3 in DNA: TGTGTCAGCAGCACTTACTTCGACGGCTCTGGGGCCAACGTCCTGACTTTC. This gives the protein CVSSTYFDGSGANVLTF.

Ten or more counts support this clonotype. The chain is built from TRBV3-1 and TRBJ2-1; possible D gene TRBD2, 5 bases. This CDR3 has 12 amino acids. Germline CDR1 is LGHDT and CDR2 is YNNKEL (reference sequence). Deletions cut 8 bases from V and 6 bases from J, with 11 bases between. The CDR3 loop reads CASRSGSNEQFF. DNA for the CDR3: TGTGCCAGCCGAAGCGGTTCCAATGAGCAGTTCTTC.

This clonotype was seen repeatedly, ten times or more. CDR3 sequence reads: CASSKDPTAGGNQPQHF. Here the CDR3 DNA reads TGTGCCAGCAGCAAAGACCCGACGGCAGGGGGCAATCAGCCCCAGCATTTT. The V gene is TRBV27, the J gene TRBJ1-5, with a tentative D call TRBD1 (6 bases). The CDR3 covers 17 residues. Trimming took 6 bases from V and 2 from J, leaving 20 bases between them. Germline-derived CDR1 and CDR2 are MNHEY and SMNVEV (reference sequence).

This clonotype was counted ten times or more. The V and J genes are TRBV20-1 and TRBJ2-3; 16 bases are shared with TRBD2. The ends lost 2 bases at V and 0 bases at J; junction bases unmatched: 17. Germline values: CDR1 DFQATT, CDR2 SNEGSKA (reference sequence). The CDR3 is 22 amino acids. CDR3 nucleotides: TGCAGTGCTAGAAACCCCGGGACTAGCGGGGGGGCCAAACACACTAGCACAGATACGCAGTATTTT. It specifies CSARNPGTSGGAKHTSTDTQYF.

This clonotype has a count of ten or more. The chain links TRBV12-3 or TRBV12-4 to TRBJ2-2, with 10 bases aligning to TRBD2. Trimming removed 8 bases from V and 7 bases from J; junction bases left unmatched: 10. The CDR3 spans 15 residues. CDR3 nucleotides: TGTGCCAGCCGCTCCGGGACTAGCGATGACGGGGAGCTGTTTTTT. Protein product: CASRSGTSDDGELFF.

Ten or more counts support this clonotype. The rearrangement joins TRBV20-1 to TRBJ2-7; TRBD1 or TRBD2 may be the D gene (5 bases each). The V gene lost 0 bases and the J gene lost 3 bases, with 15 bases spanning the gap. CDR3 size: 15 residues. CDR1 DFQATT and CDR2 SNEGSKA come from the germline V gene (reference sequence). In nucleotides, the CDR3 is TGCAGTGCTAGAGATTTCTCTCGGGGCAGCTACGAGCAGTACTTC. This sequence encodes CSARDFSRGSYEQYF.

This clonotype was observed at least ten times. The V call is TRBV12-3 or TRBV12-4, the J call TRBJ2-3; TRBD2 matches at 8 bases. CDR3 length: 15 amino acids. V was pared by 3 bases and J by 5 bases, with 7 bases of the junction left unmatched. The CDR3 sequence: CASSLGSGAIDTQYF. The CDR3 nucleotides read TGTGCCAGCAGTTTGGGTAGCGGGGCGATAGATACGCAGTATTTT.

This clonotype is medium-sized. The V call is TRBV4-2, the J call TRBJ2-6; D may correspond to TRBD1 or TRBD2 (5 bases each). Germline assignment: CDR1 LGHNA and CDR2 YNFKEQ. This CDR3 contains 15 residues. V shed 0 bases and J shed 5 bases, with 8 bases lying between them. CDR3 loop: CASSQDGTWANVLTF. DNA of the CDR3: TGTGCCAGCAGCCAAGATGGGACCTGGGCCAACGTCCTGACTTTC.

Ten or more counts support this clonotype. This chain connects TRBV28 to TRBJ2-5; a weak D match, TRBD2 (5 bases). Trimming cost V 3 bases and J 4 bases, with 12 bases left between them. The CDR3 loop spans 14 amino acids. Germline CDR1 MDHEN, CDR2 SYDVKM. The CDR3 nucleotides read TGTGCCAGCAGTTTCCCGGGCGGGTCAGAGACCCAGTACTTC. Translating gives CASSFPGGSETQYF.

This clonotype was detected many times. V gene TRBV6-2 or TRBV6-3 combines with J gene TRBJ1-6; D not certain. Germline values: CDR1 MNHEY, CDR2 SVGEGT. This CDR3 is 14 amino acids long. V lost 7 bases to trimming and J lost 10 bases, with 17 bases between them. The CDR3 region is CASTPSGFRSPLHF. CDR3 coding DNA: TGTGCCAGCACCCCGTCGGGGTTTCGGTCACCCCTCCACTTT.

The CDR3 nucleotides read TGTGCCAGCAGCCAAGGGTCAGGGTCGATGAACACTGAAGCTTTCTTT. Protein product: CASSQGSGSMNTEAFF. The chain combines TRBV14 with TRBJ1-1; perhaps TRBD1 as D (5 bases). Trimming cost V 1 base and J 0 bases, with 12 bases left between them. This CDR3 comprises 16 residues. Germline CDR1 SGHDN, CDR2 FVKESK.

This clonotype was observed many times. The rearrangement joins TRBV10-3 to TRBJ2-3; D not resolved. CDR1 ENHRY and CDR2 SYGVKD come from the germline V gene. The CDR3 runs to 12 residues. Trimming removed 5 bases at V and 4 bases at J, with 7 bases between. The CDR3 sequence: CAISTEADTQYF. The CDR3 DNA is TGTGCCATCAGTACGGAAGCAGATACGCAGTATTTT.

This clonotype was picked up many times. CDR3 DNA: TGTGCCAGCAGTTACGTCGACTACTACGAGCAGTACTTC. It yields the protein CASSYVDYYEQYF. This chain uses TRBV6-2 or TRBV6-3 with TRBJ2-7, with a weak D call TRBD2 (5 bases). Germline V CDR1 and CDR2: MNHEY, SVGEGT. CDR3 size: 13 residues. V gave up 2 bases and J gave up 3 bases, with 8 bases separating them.

This clonotype was seen at least ten times. The V gene is TRBV24-1, the J gene TRBJ1-5; D gene unclear. Trimming pared 2 bases from V and 3 bases from J, leaving 16 bases between. The germline V gene has CDR1 KGHDR and CDR2 SFDVKD. The CDR3 covers 17 residues. The CDR3 nucleotides read TGTGCCACCAGTGATTCGTCGAAGCCAAGCTACAATCAGCCCCAGCATTTT. The encoded protein is CATSDSSKPSYNQPQHF.

This clonotype was seen many times. The J gene is TRBJ2-3, the V gene TRBV9, with a tentative D call TRBD1 (6 bases). The germline V and J ends were trimmed by 2 bases and 5 bases, with 12 bases remaining between them. The CDR3 has 14 residues. CDR1 is SGDLS and CDR2 is YYNGEE in the germline V gene. CDR3 DNA sequence: TGTGCCAGCAGCGTCACCCAGGGGTTAGATACGCAGTATTTT. The encoded protein is CASSVTQGLDTQYF. The whole variable domain, filled in from reference TRBV9 and TRBJ2-3, reads DSGVTQTPKHLITATGQRVTLRCSPRSGDLSVYWYQQSLDQGLQFLIQYYNGEERAKGNILERFSAQQFPDLHSELNLSSLELGDSALYFCASSVTQGLDTQYFGPGTRLTVL.